The table lists the clone carrying this T cell receptor beta chain with a few counts. Its antigen is currently unknown. cDNA synthesis used the whole RNA isolate, giving expressed TCRB sequences. Using immunoSEQ multiplex PCR, the repertoire was profiled, and TCRdb retains in-frame clones only, with some absent. The table records around 160,000 clones, roughly 9% of them present only once. This sample is part of a study of beta chain features in type 1 diabetes. Per the germline V gene, CDR1 is SGDLS and CDR2 is YYNGEE. CDR3 length: 15 amino acids. The ends lost 3 bases at V and 4 bases at J; junction bases unmatched: 9. Study observations and caveats: Here, the possible influence of HLA type (on TCRB rearrangement) remained unresolved. The study found moderately but significantly shorter TCRB CDR3s in all four CD4+ subsets of Type 1 diabetes patients.

The receptor was derived from a woman aged 30 to 39 with type 1 diabetes. Sequences were obtained from central memory CD4+ T cells from blood. The genes are TRBV9 and TRBJ1-1; 7 bases are shared with TRBD1. In nucleotides, the CDR3 is TGTGCCAGCAGCGCCAAGGGGGCGGGCGGCACTGAAGCTTTCTTT. Protein sequence: CASSAKGAGGTEAFF.